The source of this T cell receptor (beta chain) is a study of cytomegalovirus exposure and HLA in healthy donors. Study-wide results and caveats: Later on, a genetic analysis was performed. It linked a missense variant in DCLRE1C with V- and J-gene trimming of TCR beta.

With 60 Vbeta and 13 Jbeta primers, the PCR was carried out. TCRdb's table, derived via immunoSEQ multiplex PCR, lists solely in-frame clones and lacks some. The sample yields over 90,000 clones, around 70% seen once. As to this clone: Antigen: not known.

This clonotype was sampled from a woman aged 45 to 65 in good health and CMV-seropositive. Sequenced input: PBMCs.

CDR3 nucleotide sequence: TGTGCCAGTAGTATAGTTTTCAGGGAAGAGACCCAGTACTTC. Translation gives CASSIVFREETQYF. The chain carries TRBV19 and TRBJ2-5, with D tentatively TRBD1 (5 bases). This CDR3 region has 14 residues. Germline values: CDR1 LNHDA, CDR2 SQIVND (reference sequence). V lost 1 base and J 3 bases, leaving 9 bases between the germline ends.